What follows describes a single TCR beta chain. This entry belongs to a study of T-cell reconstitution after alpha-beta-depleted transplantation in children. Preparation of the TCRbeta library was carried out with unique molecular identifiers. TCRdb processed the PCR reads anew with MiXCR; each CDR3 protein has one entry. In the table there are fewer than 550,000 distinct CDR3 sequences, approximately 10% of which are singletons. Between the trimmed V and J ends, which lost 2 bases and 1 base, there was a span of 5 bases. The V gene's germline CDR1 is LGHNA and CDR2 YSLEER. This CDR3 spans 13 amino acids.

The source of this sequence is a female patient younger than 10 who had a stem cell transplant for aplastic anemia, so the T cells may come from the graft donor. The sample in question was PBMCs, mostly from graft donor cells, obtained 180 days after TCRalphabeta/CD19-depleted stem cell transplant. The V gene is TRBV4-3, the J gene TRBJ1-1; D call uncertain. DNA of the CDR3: TGCGCCAGCAGCCAAAGGGCGAACACTGAAGCTTTCTTT. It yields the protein CASSQRANTEAFF.